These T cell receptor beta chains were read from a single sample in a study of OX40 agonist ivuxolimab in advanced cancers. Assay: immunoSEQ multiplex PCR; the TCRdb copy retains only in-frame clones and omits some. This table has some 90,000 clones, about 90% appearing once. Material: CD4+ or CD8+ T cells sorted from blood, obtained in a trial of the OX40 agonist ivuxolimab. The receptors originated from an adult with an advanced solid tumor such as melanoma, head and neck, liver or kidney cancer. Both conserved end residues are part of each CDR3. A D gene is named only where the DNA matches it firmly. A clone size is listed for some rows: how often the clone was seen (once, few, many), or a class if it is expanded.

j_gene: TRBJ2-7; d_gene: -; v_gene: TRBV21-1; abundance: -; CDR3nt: TGTGCCAGCACGTCAGGGAGGGGGCTTTCCTACGAGCAGTACTTC; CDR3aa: CASTSGRGLSYEQYF
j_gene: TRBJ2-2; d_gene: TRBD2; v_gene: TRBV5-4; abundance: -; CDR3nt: TGTGCCAGCAGCCGAAGGACTAGCCAGGGCGGGGAGCTGTTTTTT; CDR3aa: CASSRRTSQGGELFF
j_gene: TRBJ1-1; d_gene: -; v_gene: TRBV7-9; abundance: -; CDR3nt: TGTGCCAGCAGCTTGCTCGGGGGGAACACTGAAGCTTTCTTT; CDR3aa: CASSLLGGNTEAFF
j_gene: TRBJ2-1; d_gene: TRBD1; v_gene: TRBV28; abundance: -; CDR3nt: TGTGCCAGCAGTTCCACGTACAGGGGTAATGAGCAGTTCTTC; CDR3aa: CASSSTYRGNEQFF
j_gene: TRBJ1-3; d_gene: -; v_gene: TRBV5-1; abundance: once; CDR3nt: TGCGCCAGCAGCTTCTCAGGGACGGGAAGCTCTGGAAACACCATATATTTT; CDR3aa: CASSFSGTGSSGNTIYF
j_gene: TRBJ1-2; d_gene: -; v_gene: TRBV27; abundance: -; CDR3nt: TGTGCCAGCAGTCCCTCGACGGGGGCCGAGACCGGCTACACCTTC; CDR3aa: CASSPSTGAETGYTF
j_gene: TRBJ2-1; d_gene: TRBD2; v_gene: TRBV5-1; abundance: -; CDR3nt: TGCGCCAGCAGCTCTCGGACTAGCGGGAGCTCCTACAATGAGCAGTTCTTC; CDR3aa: CASSSRTSGSSYNEQFF
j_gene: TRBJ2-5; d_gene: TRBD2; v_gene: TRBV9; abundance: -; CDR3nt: TGTGCCAGCAGCGTTGCTAGCGGGAGTCGGGAGACCCAGTACTTC; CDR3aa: CASSVASGSRETQYF
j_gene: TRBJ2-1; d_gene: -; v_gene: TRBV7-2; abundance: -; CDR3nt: TGTGCCAGCACCCTAGCAGCGTCCTACAATGAGCAGTTCTTC; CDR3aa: CASTLAASYNEQFF
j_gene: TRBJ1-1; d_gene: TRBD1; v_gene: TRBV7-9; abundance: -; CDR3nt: TGTGCCAGCAGCACGGACAGGGGAGCGGACACTGAAGCTTTCTTT; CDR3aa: CASSTDRGADTEAFF
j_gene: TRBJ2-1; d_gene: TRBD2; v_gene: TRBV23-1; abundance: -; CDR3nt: TGCGCCAGCAGTCTGGGACTAGCCGAAAAAATCTACAATGAGCAGTTCTTC; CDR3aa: CASSLGLAEKIYNEQFF
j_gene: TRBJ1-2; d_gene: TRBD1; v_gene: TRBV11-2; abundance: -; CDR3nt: TGTGCCAGCAGCTTACGCTCGGGGGGACAGTATGGCTACACCTTC; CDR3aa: CASSLRSGGQYGYTF
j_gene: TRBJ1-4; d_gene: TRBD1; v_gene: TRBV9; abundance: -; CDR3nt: TGTGCCAGCAGTGGGACAGGGGGGGAAAAACTGTTTTTT; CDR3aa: CASSGTGGEKLFF
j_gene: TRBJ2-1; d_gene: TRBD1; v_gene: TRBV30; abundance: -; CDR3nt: TGTGCCTGGAGTGCGGACAGGGGGACTGAGCAGTTCTTC; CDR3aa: CAWSADRGTEQFF
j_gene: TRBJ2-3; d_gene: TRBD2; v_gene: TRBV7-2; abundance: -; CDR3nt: TGTGCCAGCAGGGGACTAGCGGGTTTCACAGATACGCAGTATTTT; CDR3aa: CASRGLAGFTDTQYF
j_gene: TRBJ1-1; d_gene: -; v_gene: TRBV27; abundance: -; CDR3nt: TGTGCCAGCAGTTTAGGTACCTATGACACTGAAGCTTTCTTT; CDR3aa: CASSLGTYDTEAFF
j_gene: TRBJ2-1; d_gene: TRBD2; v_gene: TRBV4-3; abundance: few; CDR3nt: TGCGCCAGCAGCCAAGTCGTTGCGGGAGGGGATGAGCAGTTCTTC; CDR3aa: CASSQVVAGGDEQFF
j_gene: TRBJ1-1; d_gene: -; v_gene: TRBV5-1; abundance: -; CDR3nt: TGCGCCAGCAGCTTGAAATCCCAGGTCATGAACACTGAAGCTTTCTTT; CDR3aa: CASSLKSQVMNTEAFF
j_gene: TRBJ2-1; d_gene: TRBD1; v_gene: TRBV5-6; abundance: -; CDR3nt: TGTGCCAGCAGGGATAGGGGGCCCCCCTCGGATGAGCAGTTCTTC; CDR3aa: CASRDRGPPSDEQFF
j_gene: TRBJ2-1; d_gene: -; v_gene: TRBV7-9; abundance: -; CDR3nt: TGTGCCAGCAGCGCACAAGATGAGCAGTTCTTC; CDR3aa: CASSAQDEQFF
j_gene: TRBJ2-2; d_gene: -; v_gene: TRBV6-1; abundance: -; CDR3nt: TGTGCCAGCAGTAGCGGAACGAACACCGGGGAGCTGTTTTTT; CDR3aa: CASSSGTNTGELFF
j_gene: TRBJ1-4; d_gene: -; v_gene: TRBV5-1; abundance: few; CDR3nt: TGCGCCAGCAGCTTGGGGCAGTTCGGAGGAAAACTGTTTTTT; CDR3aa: CASSLGQFGGKLFF
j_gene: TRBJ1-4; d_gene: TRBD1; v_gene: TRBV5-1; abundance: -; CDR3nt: TGCGCCAGCAGCATTACAGGGGGCCTTAATGAAAAACTGTTTTTT; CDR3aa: CASSITGGLNEKLFF
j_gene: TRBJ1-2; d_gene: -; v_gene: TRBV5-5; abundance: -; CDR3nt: TGTGCCAGCAGCTTGTCTTACAACTATGGCTACACCTTC; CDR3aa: CASSLSYNYGYTF
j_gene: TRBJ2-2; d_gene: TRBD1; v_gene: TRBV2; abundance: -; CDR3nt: TGTGCCAGCACCCAGGACAGGGCGGCCACCGGGGAGCTGTTTTTT; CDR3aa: CASTQDRAATGELFF
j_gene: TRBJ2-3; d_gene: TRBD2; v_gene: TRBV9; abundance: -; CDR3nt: TGTGCCAGCAGGGGCGGGAGTTCTGTGGATACGCAGTATTTT; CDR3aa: CASRGGSSVDTQYF
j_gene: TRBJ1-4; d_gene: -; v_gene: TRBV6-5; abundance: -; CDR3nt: TGTGCCAGCAGTTACGGATTTAATGAAAAACTGTTTTTT; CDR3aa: CASSYGFNEKLFF
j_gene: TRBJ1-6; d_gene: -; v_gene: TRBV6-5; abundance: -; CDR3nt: TGTGCCAGCAGCTGGGAGAATAATTCACCCCTCCACTTT; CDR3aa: CASSWENNSPLHF
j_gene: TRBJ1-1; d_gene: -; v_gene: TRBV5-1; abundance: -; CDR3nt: TGCGCCAGCAGCTTGGGTGGAAAAGCTTTCTTT; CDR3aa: CASSLGGKAFF
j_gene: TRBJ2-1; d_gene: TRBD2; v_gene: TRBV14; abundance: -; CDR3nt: TGTGCCAGCAGCCGACCACTAGCGGGAGTAGTCAATGAGCAGTTCTTC; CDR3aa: CASSRPLAGVVNEQFF
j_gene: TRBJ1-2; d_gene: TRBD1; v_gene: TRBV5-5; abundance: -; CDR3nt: TGTGCCAGCAGCTGGGACAGGGATAAGATCTATGGCTACACCTTC; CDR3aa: CASSWDRDKIYGYTF
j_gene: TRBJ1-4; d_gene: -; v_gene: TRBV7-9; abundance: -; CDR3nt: TGTGCCAGCAGCTTAGGGGGGCAGGCTCATGAAAAACTGTTTTTT; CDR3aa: CASSLGGQAHEKLFF
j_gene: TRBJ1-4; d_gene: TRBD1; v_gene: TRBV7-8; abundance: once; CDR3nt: TGTGCCAGCAGTCGACAGGGAGAAAAACTGTTTTTT; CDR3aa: CASSRQGEKLFF
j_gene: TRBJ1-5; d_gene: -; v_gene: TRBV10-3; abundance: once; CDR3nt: TGTGCCATCAGCCCACAGGGTATTGGCAATCAGCCCCAGCATTTT; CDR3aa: CAISPQGIGNQPQHF
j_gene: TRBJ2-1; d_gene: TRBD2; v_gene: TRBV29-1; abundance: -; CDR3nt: TGCAGCGTTGTTCTAGCGGGAGTATTCTACAATGAGCAGTTCTTC; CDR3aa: CSVVLAGVFYNEQFF
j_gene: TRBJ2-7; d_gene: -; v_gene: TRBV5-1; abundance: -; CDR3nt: TGCGCCAGCAGCTCAACTTACGAGCAGTACTTC; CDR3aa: CASSSTYEQYF
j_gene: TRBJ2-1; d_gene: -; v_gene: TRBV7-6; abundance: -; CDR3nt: TGTGCCAGCAGTCCCAGGGCAGACAATGAGCAGTTCTTC; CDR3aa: CASSPRADNEQFF
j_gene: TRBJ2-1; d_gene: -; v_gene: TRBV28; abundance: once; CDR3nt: TGTGCCAGCACGCGGTACAATGAGCAGTTCTTC; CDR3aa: CASTRYNEQFF
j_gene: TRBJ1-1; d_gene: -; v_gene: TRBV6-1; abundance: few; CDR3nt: TGTGCCAGCAGTGAAATGGTCTGGAACACTGAAGCTTTCTTT; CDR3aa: CASSEMVWNTEAFF
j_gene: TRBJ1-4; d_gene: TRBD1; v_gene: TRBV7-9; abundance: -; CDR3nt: TGTGCCAGCAGCCCCCATTCAGGGGGGGAGGGAAAACTGTTTTTT; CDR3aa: CASSPHSGGEGKLFF
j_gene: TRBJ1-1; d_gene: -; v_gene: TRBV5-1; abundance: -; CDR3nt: TGCGCCAGCAGCTTGGAAACTGGGGTGGGCACTGAAGCTTTCTTT; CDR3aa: CASSLETGVGTEAFF
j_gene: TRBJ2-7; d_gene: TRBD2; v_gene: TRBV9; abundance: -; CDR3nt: TGTGCCAGCAGCCCTCGACTAGCGTTAGCCTACGAGCAGTACTTC; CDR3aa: CASSPRLALAYEQYF
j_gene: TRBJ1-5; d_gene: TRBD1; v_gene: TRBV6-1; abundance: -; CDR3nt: TGTGCCAGCAGTGAAGGGACAGGATCTTATCAGCCCCAGCATTTT; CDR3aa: CASSEGTGSYQPQHF
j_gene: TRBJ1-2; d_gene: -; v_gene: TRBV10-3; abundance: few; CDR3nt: TGTGCCATCAGTGATTCGTCAGGCAGCTATGGCTACACCTTC; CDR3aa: CAISDSSGSYGYTF
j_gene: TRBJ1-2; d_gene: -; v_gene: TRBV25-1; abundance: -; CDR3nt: TGTGCCAGCAGTGACACCTTGGATGGCTACACCTTC; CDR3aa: CASSDTLDGYTF
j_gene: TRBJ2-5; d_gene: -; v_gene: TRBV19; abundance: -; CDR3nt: TGTGCCAGTAGTATCGGACGGAACCAAGAGACCCAGTACTTC; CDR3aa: CASSIGRNQETQYF
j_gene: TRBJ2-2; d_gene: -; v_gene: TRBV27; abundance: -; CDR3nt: TGTGCCAGCAGTTTAAAGGGACCGGGACTCGACACCGGGGAGCTGTTTTTT; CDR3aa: CASSLKGPGLDTGELFF
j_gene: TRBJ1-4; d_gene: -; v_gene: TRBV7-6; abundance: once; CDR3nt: TGTGCCAGCAGCTTAGGAGTTCAGGGGAATGAAAAACTGTTTTTT; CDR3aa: CASSLGVQGNEKLFF
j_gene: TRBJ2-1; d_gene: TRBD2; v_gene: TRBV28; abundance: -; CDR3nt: TGTGCCAGCACCGTCGGACTAGCAGGTAATGAGCAGTTCTTC; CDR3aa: CASTVGLAGNEQFF
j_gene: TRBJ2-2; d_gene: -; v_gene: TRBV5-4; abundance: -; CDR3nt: TGTGCCAGCAGCTTGGTTGAGCTAGCTCCAACCGGGGAGCTGTTTTTT; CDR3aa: CASSLVELAPTGELFF
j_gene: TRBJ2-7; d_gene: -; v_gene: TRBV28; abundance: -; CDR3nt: TGTGCCAGCAGTTTGTCCGGTACCTACGAGCAGTACTTC; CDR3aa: CASSLSGTYEQYF
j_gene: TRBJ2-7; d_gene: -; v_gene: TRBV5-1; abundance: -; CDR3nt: TGCGCCAGCAGCCTAGGGGGAGGGAACTACGAGCAGTACTTC; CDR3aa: CASSLGGGNYEQYF
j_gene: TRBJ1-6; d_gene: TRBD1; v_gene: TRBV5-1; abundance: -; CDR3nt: TGCGCCAGCAGCTGGGGGACAGGCTATAATTCACCCCTCCACTTT; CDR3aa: CASSWGTGYNSPLHF
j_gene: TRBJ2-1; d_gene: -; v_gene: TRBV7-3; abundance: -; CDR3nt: TGTGCCAGCAGCATCACTAGGGGTTCGCATGAGCAGTTCTTC; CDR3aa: CASSITRGSHEQFF